The 29 T cell receptor beta chains reported below all come from one sample, sequenced in a study of T cells in Graves' hyperthyroidism and ophthalmopathy. Amplification of TCR beta CDR3 regions used RNA as the template. Initially, a first-round RT-PCR of the TCR CDR3 employed the HTBI primer set. Via MiXCR, TCRdb re-called the multiplex PCR reads, giving one row per CDR3 protein. The data show 270,000 or so distinct CDR3 sequences, less than 30% seen once. The sample comprised blood. The receptors were gathered from a man between 40 and 49 years old with Graves' hyperthyroidism that later progressed to Graves' ophthalmopathy.

This clonotype was detected many times. The genes are TRBV7-8 and TRBJ2-2; TRBD2 matches at 11 bases. Unmatched junction bases numbered 12, after V lost 5 bases and J lost 4 bases. The CDR3 sequence is 18 residues long. CDR1 and CDR2 from the germline V gene are SGHVS and FQNEAQ. This chain's CDR3 is CASSPALLAGESTGELFF. The CDR3 nucleotides read TGTGCCAGCAGCCCAGCCCTACTAGCGGGAGAGAGCACCGGGGAGCTGTTTTTT.

The J gene is TRBJ1-1, the V gene TRBV28; D ambiguous. In germline, CDR1 is MDHEN, CDR2 SYDVKM. CDR3 size: 16 residues. V was trimmed by 3 bases and J by 3 bases, leaving 17 bases between them. CDR3 nucleotide sequence: TGTGCCAGCAGTTTTTATCCCTACCTTCCATACACTGAAGCTTTCTTT. Encoded protein: CASSFYPYLPYTEAFF.

This clonotype was detected ten times or more. One end of the junction varies from germline; a read error may be responsible. The chain has TRBV7-7 and TRBJ2-2; 7 bases agree with TRBD1. Germline CDR1 is SSHAT and CDR2 is FNYEAQ (reference sequence). This CDR3 spans 15 amino acids. CDR3 loop: CASSSGTVNTGELFF. In DNA form, the CDR3 reads TGTGCTAGCAGTTCCGGGACAGTGAACACCGGGGAGCTGTTTTTT.

This clonotype was found many times. CDR3 in amino acids: CASRGQANTEAFF. The DNA of the CDR3 is TGTGCCAGCAGGGGACAGGCGAACACTGAAGCTTTCTTT. This sequence joins TRBV2 and TRBJ1-1; 8 bases are a match to TRBD1. Trimming removed 6 bases from V and 1 base from J; junction bases left unmatched: 1. CDR1 and CDR2 (germline): SNHLY, FYNNEI. The CDR3 spans 13 residues.

This clonotype was picked up many times. The genes are TRBV14 and TRBJ1-6, with D unclear. The V end was cut by 1 base, the J end by 11 bases, with 15 bases between. The germline CDR1 and CDR2 sequences are SGHDN and FVKESK. The CDR3 sequence is 15 residues long. Here the CDR3 DNA reads TGTGCCAGCAGCCAAGGCGGCCTCCGGGTGACACCCCTCCACTTT. Residues: CASSQGGLRVTPLHF.

This clonotype occurred many times. The chain couples TRBV6-5 to TRBJ2-7, with TRBD2 as a possible D gene (6 bases). Germline CDR1 and CDR2: MNHEY and SVGAGI. The CDR3 is 10 residues long. Between the trimmed V and J ends, which lost 8 bases and 4 bases, there was a span of 6 bases. Here the CDR3 reads CASAGYEQYF. CDR3 in DNA: TGTGCCAGCGCGGGGTACGAGCAGTACTTC.

This clonotype occurred many times. The chain links TRBV7-9 to TRBJ1-2; D remains ambiguous. V was cut by 5 bases and J by 3 bases, with 13 bases left in between. CDR1 and CDR2 (germline): SEHNR, FQNEAQ (reference sequence). There are 14 residues in the CDR3. The chain's CDR3 is CASSLFREDYGYTF. The CDR3 nucleotides are TGTGCCAGCAGCCTCTTCCGGGAAGACTATGGCTACACCTTC. The full variable domain, in which reference TRBV7-9 and TRBJ1-2 provide the parts outside the CDR3, is DTGVSQNPRHKITKRGQNVTFRCDPISEHNRLYWYRQTLGQGPEFLTYFQNEAQLEKSRLLSDRFSAERPKGSFSTLEIQRTEQGDSAMYLCASSLFREDYGYTFGSGTRLTVV.

This clonotype showed up many times. The CDR3: CATSRDHASHGSSTIQYF. The CDR3 coding sequence is TGTGCCACCAGCAGAGATCATGCGAGTCACGGGAGCTCAACCATTCAGTACTTC. The V call is TRBV15, the J call TRBJ2-4, with D possibly TRBD2 on 6 matching bases. V was pared by 0 bases and J by 9 bases, with 24 bases between. The CDR3 is 18 amino acids. Germline V CDR1 and CDR2: LNHNV, YYDKDF (reference sequence).

V gene TRBV28 combines with J gene TRBJ2-5; no clear D. Germline CDR1 is MDHEN and CDR2 is SYDVKM. CDR3 size: 11 residues. Deletions cut 6 bases from V and 5 bases from J, with 7 bases between. DNA of the CDR3: TGTGCCAGCAGGGGTTTCGAGACCCAGTACTTC. Translated, it gives CASRGFETQYF.

This clonotype was seen ten or more times. The chain links TRBV29-1 to TRBJ1-2, with 7 bases that match TRBD1. The germline gives CDR1 SQVTM, CDR2 ANQGSEA. The CDR3 consists of 13 residues. CDR3 residues: CTIPQPGGYGYTF. In DNA form, the CDR3 reads TGCACCATCCCCCAGCCAGGGGGATATGGCTACACCTTC.

This clonotype was counted many times. This rearrangement joins TRBV19 to TRBJ2-7; a possible D gene is TRBD2 (6 bases). V lost 1 base, J lost 3 bases, and 10 bases lay in between. This CDR3 has 14 amino acids. Germline V gene lookup returns CDR1 LNHDA and CDR2 SQIVND (reference sequence). CDR3 region: CASSIAGVNYEQYF. The CDR3 nucleotides read TGTGCCAGTAGTATAGCGGGAGTAAACTACGAGCAGTACTTC.

At least ten counts were recorded for this clonotype. The chain uses TRBV20-1 and TRBJ1-2; a weak D match, TRBD1 (6 bases). CDR3 length: 12 amino acids. Between the trimmed V and J ends, which lost 5 bases and 4 bases, there was a span of 11 bases. In germline, CDR1 is DFQATT, CDR2 SNEGSKA (reference sequence). The CDR3 spells CSAQTDSYGYTF. DNA of the CDR3: TGCAGTGCTCAAACGGACAGCTATGGCTACACCTTC.

V is TRBV18 and J is TRBJ2-2, with 9 bases aligning to TRBD2. V lost 3 bases to trimming and J lost 3 bases; unmatched junction nucleotides: 8. Looked up from germline, CDR1 is KGHSH and CDR2 is LQKENI. CDR3 length: 17 amino acids. CDR3 coding DNA: TGTGCCAGCTCACCTATAGCGGGAGCGCGGGACACCGGGGAGCTGTTTTTT. The encoded protein is CASSPIAGARDTGELFF.

This clonotype has a count of ten or more. The rearrangement joins TRBV6-5 to TRBJ2-5; possible D gene TRBD1, 6 bases. The germline CDR1 and CDR2 sequences are MNHEY and SVGAGI. V lost 2 bases and J 7 bases, leaving 17 bases between the germline ends. The CDR3 runs to 15 residues. In DNA form, the CDR3 reads TGTGCCAGCAGTTACCATAGACAGGACCCAAGGACCCAGTACTTC. Protein sequence: CASSYHRQDPRTQYF.

This clonotype appeared many times. The chain uses TRBV6-5 and TRBJ1-5, with 7 bases fitting TRBD1. J lost 4 bases, V lost 3 bases, and 12 bases had no gene match. CDR3 length: 17 residues. Germline lookup yields CDR1 MNHEY and CDR2 SVGAGI. The DNA of the CDR3 is TGTGCCAGCAGTTATAACAGGGGACACGAGCCAAATCAGCCCCAGCATTTT. It codes for CASSYNRGHEPNQPQHF.

This clonotype has a count of ten or more. The chain combines TRBV6-5 with TRBJ1-2; D is possibly TRBD1 (5 bases). This CDR3 spans 12 amino acids. Trimming removed 8 bases at V and 2 bases at J, with 9 bases between. Germline loops: CDR1 MNHEY, CDR2 SVGAGI. DNA of the CDR3: TGTGCCAGCGGGGGGTTCAACTATGGCTACACCTTC. Its protein product is CASGGFNYGYTF.

The chain combines TRBV28 with TRBJ1-5; TRBD1 might be the D (6 bases). The germline V gene has CDR1 MDHEN and CDR2 SYDVKM. V gave up 6 bases and J gave up 6 bases, with 24 bases separating them. The CDR3 covers 17 residues. In DNA, the CDR3 is TGTGCCAGCAGAACCGGGGGGGGGGCCCCTGGGCGTCAGCCCCAGCATTTT. As protein: CASRTGGGAPGRQPQHF.

This clonotype occurred many times. The V call is TRBV6-5, the J call TRBJ2-2; possible D gene TRBD2, 6 bases. The CDR3 consists of 14 residues. Germline assignment: CDR1 MNHEY and CDR2 SVGAGI. The V and J ends lost 10 bases and 4 bases respectively, with 16 bases between them. The DNA of the CDR3 is TGTGCCACGGGGAGGCTAGCTTTCACCGGGGAGCTGTTTTTT. This codes for CATGRLAFTGELFF.

The chain uses TRBV28 and TRBJ2-7; D is perhaps TRBD1 (5 bases). The CDR3 length is 14 residues. The germline CDR1 and CDR2 sequences are MDHEN and SYDVKM. Trimming took 3 bases from V and 2 from J, leaving 11 bases between them. The CDR3 DNA reads TGTGCCAGCAGTTTTTATCAGGGCACCTACGAGCAGTACTTC. Its translation: CASSFYQGTYEQYF.

This clonotype came up a few times. J is TRBJ2-4 and V is TRBV28; 7 bases are a match to TRBD1. V dropped 0 bases and J dropped 1; count of bases not matched to a gene: 6. The germline V gene encodes CDR1 MDHEN and CDR2 SYDVKM. The CDR3 runs 17 residues. The CDR3 nucleotides are TGTGCCAGCAGTTTATGGAACACAGGGGAGGCCAAAAACATTCAGTACTTC. Amino acid sequence: CASSLWNTGEAKNIQYF.

Many counts were recorded for this clonotype. The rearrangement joins TRBV2 to TRBJ1-5; D not resolved. Trimming stripped 6 bases from V and 0 bases from J, with 6 bases between. The V gene's germline CDR1 is SNHLY and CDR2 FYNNEI. The CDR3 has 13 residues. As DNA, the CDR3 is TGTGCCAGCAGCGACGATAGCAATCAGCCCCAGCATTTT. Translating it yields CASSDDSNQPQHF.

This clonotype was detected ten times or more. V is TRBV6-2 or TRBV6-3 and J is TRBJ1-6; a possible D gene is TRBD1 (6 bases). Germline V gives CDR1 MNHEY, CDR2 SVGEGT. The V end lost 4 bases, the J end lost 10 bases, and 11 bases lay between the germline ends. There are 13 residues in the CDR3. The CDR3 nucleotides read TGTGCCAGCAGTTCGATACAGGGATCACCCCTCCACTTT. It is translated as CASSSIQGSPLHF.

The CDR3 DNA reads as TGTGCCAGCAGTTTCACCGGGGAAACTGAAGCTTTCTTT. Its translation is CASSFTGETEAFF. J is TRBJ1-1 and V is TRBV12-3 or TRBV12-4; D unresolved. The CDR3 extends over 13 amino acids. Trimming left V 3 bases short and J 5 bases short, with 10 bases between.

The table lists this clonotype with many counts. This chain connects TRBV5-1 to TRBJ2-1, with 8 nucleotides matching TRBD1. Germline V CDR1 and CDR2: SGHRS, YFSETQ. The CDR3 contains 16 residues. The V and J ends lost 5 bases and 0 bases, in that order; junction bases with no gene match: 7. DNA for the CDR3: TGCGCCAGCAGAAATACAGGGGGAAGCTCCTACAATGAGCAGTTCTTC. Amino acids: CASRNTGGSSYNEQFF.

This clonotype was detected ten times or more. The CDR3 sequence is CASSPPSGETQYF. The CDR3 coding sequence is TGCGCCAGCAGCCCTCCTAGCGGAGAGACCCAGTACTTC. The V call is TRBV5-1, the J call TRBJ2-5; 7 bases agree with TRBD2. The V segment lost 4 bases and the J segment 4 bases; nucleotides outside the gene matches: 4. The CDR3 spans 13 residues. The germline V gene encodes CDR1 SGHRS and CDR2 YFSETQ.

V and J are TRBV2 and TRBJ2-1; D gene unclear. In germline, CDR1 is SNHLY, CDR2 FYNNEI. The ends were cut back, 0 bases at V and 15 bases at J, with 12 bases in the middle. The CDR3 contains 12 residues. The DNA of the CDR3 is TGTGCCAGCAGTGAAGCACGACTGATTGGGTTCTTC. Translating it yields CASSEARLIGFF.

This clonotype has at least ten counts. The genes are TRBV2 and TRBJ1-2; a weak D match, TRBD1 (6 bases). This CDR3 region has 12 residues. Germline V CDR1 and CDR2: SNHLY, FYNNEI. Between the trimmed V and J ends, which lost 6 bases and 6 bases, there was a span of 11 bases. The CDR3 nucleotides read TGTGCCAGCAGAGAACAGGGTGATGGCTACACCTTC. It encodes CASREQGDGYTF. Full variable domain (missing parts from reference TRBV2 and TRBJ1-2): EPEVTQTPSHQVTQMGQEVILRCVPISNHLYFYWYRQILGQKVEFLVSFYNNEISEKSEIFDDQFSVERPDGSNFTLKIRSTKLEDSAMYFCASREQGDGYTFGSGTRLTVV.

This clonotype was counted many times. The rearrangement links TRBV5-1 to TRBJ2-5; 7 bases align to TRBD1. From germline, CDR1 is SGHRS and CDR2 YFSETQ. J gave up 4 bases and V 4 bases, and 10 bases lay outside the gene matches. The CDR3 has 15 amino acids. For the CDR3, the DNA is TGCGCCAGCAGCGCCGGGACAGACCCTCGAGAGACCCAGTACTTC. As protein: CASSAGTDPRETQYF. The full variable domain, its missing parts supplied by reference TRBV5-1 and TRBJ2-5, is KAGVTQTPRYLIKTRGQQVTLSCSPISGHRSVSWYQQTPGQGLQFLFEYFSETQRNKGNFPGRFSGRQFSNSRSEMNVSTLELGDSALYLCASSAGTDPRETQYFGPGTRLLVL.

In this sample, this clonotype turned up many times. The rearrangement joins TRBV30 to TRBJ2-7, with a tentative D call TRBD1 (6 bases). CDR1 and CDR2 (germline): GTSNPN, SVGIG (reference sequence). This CDR3 has 16 amino acids. V was shortened by 0 bases and J by 2 bases, with 17 bases between the two germline ends. The CDR3: CAWSVQDSSIPYEQYF. The CDR3 region has the DNA TGTGCCTGGAGTGTACAGGACAGTTCCATTCCCTACGAGCAGTACTTC.